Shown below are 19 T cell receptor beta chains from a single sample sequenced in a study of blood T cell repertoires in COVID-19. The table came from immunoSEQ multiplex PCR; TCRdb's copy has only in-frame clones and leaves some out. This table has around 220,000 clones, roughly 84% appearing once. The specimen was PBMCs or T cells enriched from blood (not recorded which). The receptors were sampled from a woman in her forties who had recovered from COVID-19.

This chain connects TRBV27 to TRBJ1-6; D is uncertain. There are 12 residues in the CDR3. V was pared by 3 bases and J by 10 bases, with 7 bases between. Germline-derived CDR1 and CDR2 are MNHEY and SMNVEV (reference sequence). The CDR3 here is CASSFSGSPLHF. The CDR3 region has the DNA TGTGCCAGCAGTTTTTCGGGGTCACCCCTCCACTTT.

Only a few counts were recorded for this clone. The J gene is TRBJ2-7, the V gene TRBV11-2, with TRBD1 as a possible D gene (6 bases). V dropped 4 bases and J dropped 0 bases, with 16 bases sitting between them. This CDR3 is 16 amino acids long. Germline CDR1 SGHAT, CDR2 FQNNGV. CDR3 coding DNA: TGTGCCAGCAGCTCATTAAGAACAGGGAGCTCCTACGAGCAGTACTTC. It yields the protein CASSSLRTGSSYEQYF.

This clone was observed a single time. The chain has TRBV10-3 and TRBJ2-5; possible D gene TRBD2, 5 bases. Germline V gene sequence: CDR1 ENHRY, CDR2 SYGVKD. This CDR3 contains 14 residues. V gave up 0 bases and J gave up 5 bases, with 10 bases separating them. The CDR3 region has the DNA TGTGCCATCAGTGAGTCGGACTTCGGGGAGACCCAGTACTTC. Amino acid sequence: CAISESDFGETQYF.

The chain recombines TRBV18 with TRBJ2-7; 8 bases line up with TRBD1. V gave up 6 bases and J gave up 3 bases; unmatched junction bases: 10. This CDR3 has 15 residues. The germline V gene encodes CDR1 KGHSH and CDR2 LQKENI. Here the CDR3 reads CASSPGQGGRYEQYF. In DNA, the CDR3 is TGTGCCAGCTCCCCAGGACAGGGAGGCCGCTACGAGCAGTACTTC.

CDR3 coding DNA: TGCGCCAGCAGCACCGGGACAGGGGTCTCTGGAAACACCATATATTTT. Its translation is CASSTGTGVSGNTIYF. The chain uses TRBV5-1 and TRBJ1-3; 10 bases line up with TRBD1. Germline loops: CDR1 SGHRS, CDR2 YFSETQ. V trimming: 4 bases; J trimming: 0 bases; junction bases outside the gene matches: 4. This CDR3 spans 16 amino acids.

CDR3 nucleotide sequence: TGCGCCAGCAGTCACTGGTCGAGACAGGGACTAGCGGGGGGGGATACGCAGTATTTT. This encodes CASSHWSRQGLAGGDTQYF. This chain joins TRBV23-1 and TRBJ2-3; 16 bases align to TRBD2. TRBV23-1 is treated as an ORF (open reading frame) with a function not yet certain. The length of the CDR3 is 19 residues. Unmatched junction bases numbered 12, after V lost 3 bases and J lost 6 bases.

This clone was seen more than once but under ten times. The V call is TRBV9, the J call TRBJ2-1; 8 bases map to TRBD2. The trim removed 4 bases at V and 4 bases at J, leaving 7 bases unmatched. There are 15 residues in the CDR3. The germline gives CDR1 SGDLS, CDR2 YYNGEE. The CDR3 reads CASSQRLAQYNEQFF. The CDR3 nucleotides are TGTGCCAGCAGCCAGAGACTAGCGCAATACAATGAGCAGTTCTTC.

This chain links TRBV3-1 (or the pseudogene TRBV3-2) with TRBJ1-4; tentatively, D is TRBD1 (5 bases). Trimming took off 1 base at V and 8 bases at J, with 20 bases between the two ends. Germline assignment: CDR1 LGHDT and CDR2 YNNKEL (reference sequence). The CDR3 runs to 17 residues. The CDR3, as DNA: TGTGCCAGCAGCCAAGCGACCGGGACTGCCGGGAGGGAAAAACTGTTTTTT. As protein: CASSQATGTAGREKLFF.

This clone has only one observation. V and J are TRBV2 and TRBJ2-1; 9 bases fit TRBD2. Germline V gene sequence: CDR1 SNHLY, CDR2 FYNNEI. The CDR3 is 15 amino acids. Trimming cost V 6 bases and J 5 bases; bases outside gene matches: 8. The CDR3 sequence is CASSLGGGRDNEQFF. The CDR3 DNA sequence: TGTGCCAGCAGCCTCGGTGGCGGGAGGGACAATGAGCAGTTCTTC.

CDR3 coding DNA: TGTGCCAGCAGTTTAGGTTGGGGGGCTAGCGGGAGAGCATACAATGAGCAGTTCTTC. Encoded protein: CASSLGWGASGRAYNEQFF. V gene TRBV28 combines with J gene TRBJ2-1, with 10 bases aligning to TRBD2. The V gene end was trimmed by 2 bases and the J gene end by 4 bases; junction bases not matched to a gene: 14. From germline, CDR1 is MDHEN and CDR2 SYDVKM. This CDR3 is built from 19 residues. Combining the CDR3 with reference TRBV28 and TRBJ2-1 gives the whole variable domain DVKVTQSSRYLVKRTGEKVFLECVQDMDHENMFWYRQDPGLGLRLIYFSYDVKMKEKGDIPEGYSVSREKKERFSLILESASTNQTSMYLCASSLGWGASGRAYNEQFFGPGTRLTVL.

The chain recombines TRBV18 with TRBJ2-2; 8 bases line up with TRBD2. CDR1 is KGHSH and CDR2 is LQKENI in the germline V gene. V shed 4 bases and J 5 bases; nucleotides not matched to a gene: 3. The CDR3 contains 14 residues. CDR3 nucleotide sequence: TGTGCCAGCTCACTTGCTAGCGGGACCGGGGAGCTGTTTTTT. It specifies CASSLASGTGELFF.

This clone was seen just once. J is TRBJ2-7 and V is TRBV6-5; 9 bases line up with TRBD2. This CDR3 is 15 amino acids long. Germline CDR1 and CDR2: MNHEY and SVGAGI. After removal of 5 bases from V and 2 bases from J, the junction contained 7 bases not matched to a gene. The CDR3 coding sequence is TGTGCCAGCAGTACCGTAGCGGGAGAAACCTACGAGCAGTACTTC. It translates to CASSTVAGETYEQYF.

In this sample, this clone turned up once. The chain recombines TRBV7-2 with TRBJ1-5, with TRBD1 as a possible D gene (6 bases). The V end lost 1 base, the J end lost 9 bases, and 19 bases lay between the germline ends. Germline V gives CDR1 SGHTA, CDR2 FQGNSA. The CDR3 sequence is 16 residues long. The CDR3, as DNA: TGTGCCAGCAGCTTAGAGGGGGTTAATATCATGGGGCCCCAGCATTTT. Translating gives CASSLEGVNIMGPQHF.

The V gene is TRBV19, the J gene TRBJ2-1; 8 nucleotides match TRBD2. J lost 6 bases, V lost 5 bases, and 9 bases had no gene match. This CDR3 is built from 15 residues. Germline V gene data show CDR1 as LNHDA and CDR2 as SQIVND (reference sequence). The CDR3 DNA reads TGTGCCAGTAGTTGGCAAGCGGGAGAACCCAATGAGCAGTTCTTC. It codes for CASSWQAGEPNEQFF.

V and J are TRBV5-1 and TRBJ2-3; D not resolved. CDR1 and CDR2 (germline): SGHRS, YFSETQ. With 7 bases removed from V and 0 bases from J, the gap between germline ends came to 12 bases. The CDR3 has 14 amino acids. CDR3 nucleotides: TGCGCCAGCCGCGACACATCTAGCACAGATACGCAGTATTTT. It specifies CASRDTSSTDTQYF.

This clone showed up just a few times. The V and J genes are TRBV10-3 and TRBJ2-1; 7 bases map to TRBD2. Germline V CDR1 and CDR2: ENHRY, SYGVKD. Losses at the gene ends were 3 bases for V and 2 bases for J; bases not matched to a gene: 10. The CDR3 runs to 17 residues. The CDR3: CAISDGASGKTYNEQFF. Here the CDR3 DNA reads TGTGCCATCAGTGATGGGGCTAGCGGCAAAACCTACAATGAGCAGTTCTTC.

The CDR3 DNA reads TGCGCCAGCAGCTACAGGGAAGGTGGCTACACCTTC. It codes for CASSYREGGYTF. The V call is TRBV5-1, the J call TRBJ1-2, with a tentative D call TRBD1 (6 bases). Germline-derived CDR1 and CDR2 are SGHRS and YFSETQ. The CDR3 has 12 residues. Deletions cut 3 bases from V and 7 bases from J, with 10 bases between.

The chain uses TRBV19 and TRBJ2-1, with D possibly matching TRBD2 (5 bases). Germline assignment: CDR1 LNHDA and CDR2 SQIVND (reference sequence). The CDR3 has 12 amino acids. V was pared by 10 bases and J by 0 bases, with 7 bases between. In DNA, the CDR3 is TGTGCCACGGGGAGCTCCTACAATGAGCAGTTCTTC. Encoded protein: CATGSSYNEQFF.

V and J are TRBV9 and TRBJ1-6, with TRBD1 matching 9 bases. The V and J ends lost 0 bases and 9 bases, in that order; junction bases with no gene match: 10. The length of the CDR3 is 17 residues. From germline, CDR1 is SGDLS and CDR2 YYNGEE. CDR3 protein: CASSVGSSTGGGSPLHF. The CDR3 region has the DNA TGTGCCAGCAGCGTAGGTTCCTCGACAGGGGGAGGTTCACCCCTCCACTTT.